This T cell receptor beta chain stems from a study of blood T cell repertoires in COVID-19. Study information: The United States, Italy and Spain were the sources of the acute and convalescent COVID-19 samples. The analysed material was cDNA or gDNA that came from T cells, B-cell-depleted T cells, or PBMCs.

Original analysis: Counts of nucleated cells, estimated from reference gene primer amplification, were obtained. Assay: immunoSEQ multiplex PCR; the TCRdb copy retains only in-frame clones and omits some. V, J and clone size are those of that table, while D and trimming were read from the DNA. The data show some 120,000 clones, about 85% seen once. This CDR3 is built from 16 residues. Germline CDR1 is ENHRY and CDR2 is SYGVKD. V gave up 2 bases and J gave up 0 bases; unmatched junction bases: 2. The rearrangement joins TRBV10-3 to TRBJ2-3, with 10 bases that match TRBD2. The clonotype comes from a man in his 60s with acute or convalescent COVID-19. Sequenced material: peripheral blood. CDR3 DNA sequence: TGTGCCATCAGTGAGGGACTAGCGGCTAGCACAGATACGCAGTATTTT. Its protein product is CAISEGLAASTDTQYF.